This T cell receptor (beta chain) was documented in a study of T cell responses to AZD1222 COVID-19 vaccine. Germline V lookup: CDR1 GTSNPN, CDR2 SVGIG (reference sequence). There are 13 residues in the CDR3. V was clipped by 0 bases and J by 8 bases, with 10 bases between them. Remarks on this clone: The target antigen is unknown.

Produced via immunoSEQ multiplex PCR; TCRdb's table is partial and in-frame only. The sample yields tens of thousands of clones, around 90% seen once. Study results and caveats: Two AZD1222 administrations were followed by greater Spike-specific TCR breadth and depth. White British ancestry dominated among donors, who included more females, and clonal diversity was possibly underestimated. Spike-wide coverage was observed for vaccine-associated CD4 TCRs, with dominant responses at 160-218 and 743-854.

V usage is TRBV30 and J usage is TRBJ1-4; D call uncertain. Source: peripheral blood, taken 28 days after the second AZD1222 dose. The receptor's source is an adult who received the AZD1222 COVID-19 vaccine. The CDR3 loop reads CAWSVQGREKLFF. The CDR3 DNA is TGTGCCTGGAGTGTACAAGGGCGGGAAAAACTGTTTTTT.